The rows below give T cell receptor beta chains drawn from one sample of a study of blood T cell repertoires in COVID-19. Clones were read by immunoSEQ multiplex PCR, and TCRdb kept only the in-frame ones, dropping some. Of over 200,000 clones in the sample, roughly 79% were seen once. The sequenced material came from PBMCs or T cells enriched from blood (not recorded which). The receptors here all came from a woman in her forties or fifties with acute COVID-19. Both conserved end residues are part of each CDR3. D genes are given only for firm matches. Not all rows give a size; the values are once, few, many and, for expanded clones, a class.

V gene: TRBV10-3
CDR3 length: 18
J gene: TRBJ1-4
clone size: -
D gene: -
CDR3 DNA: TGTGCCCATGCCATCATAGGTGGGCCAAGGGGTGGGGATGAAAAACTGTTTTTT
CDR3 protein: CAHAIIGGPRGGDEKLFF

V gene: TRBV10-3
CDR3 length: 15
J gene: TRBJ1-5
clone size: -
D gene: -
CDR3 DNA: TGTGCCACTCAAGAGGGGGGGAGTAGCAATCAGCCCCAGCATTTT
CDR3 protein: CATQEGGSSNQPQHF

V gene: TRBV28
CDR3 length: 16
J gene: TRBJ1-1
clone size: few
D gene: -
CDR3 DNA: TGTGCCAGCAGTTTGTCGGCAACGGGGACAATCACTGAAGCTTTCTTT
CDR3 protein: CASSLSATGTITEAFF

V gene: TRBV7-2
CDR3 length: 16
J gene: TRBJ2-4
clone size: -
D gene: TRBD2
CDR3 DNA: TGTGCCAGCAGCTGGGGGACTAGCGGGCGACAAAACATTCAGTACTTC
CDR3 protein: CASSWGTSGRQNIQYF

V gene: TRBV7-3
CDR3 length: 13
J gene: TRBJ2-1
clone size: -
D gene: -
CDR3 DNA: TGTGCCAGCAGCTTAAGTCCGGTCAATGAGCAGTTCTTC
CDR3 protein: CASSLSPVNEQFF

V gene: TRBV19
CDR3 length: 14
J gene: TRBJ1-6
clone size: -
D gene: TRBD1
CDR3 DNA: TGTGCCAGCGATTCCGGGACAGGGGGCTCACCCCTCCACTTT
CDR3 protein: CASDSGTGGSPLHF

V gene: TRBV4-2
CDR3 length: 16
J gene: TRBJ2-2
clone size: many
D gene: TRBD2
CDR3 DNA: TGTGCCAGCAGCCAAGAGGGAGGACTAGCCACCGGGGAGCTGTTTTTT
CDR3 protein: CASSQEGGLATGELFF

V gene: TRBV7-2
CDR3 length: 15
J gene: TRBJ2-5
clone size: -
D gene: TRBD2
CDR3 DNA: TGTGCCAGCAGCACCAGGACTAGCGTTGAAGAGACCCAGTACTTC
CDR3 protein: CASSTRTSVEETQYF

V gene: TRBV7-2
CDR3 length: 16
J gene: TRBJ2-7
clone size: once
D gene: -
CDR3 DNA: TGTGCCAGCAGCTTACAGGGGGGAGGCGGGGGGTACGAGCAGTACTTC
CDR3 protein: CASSLQGGGGGYEQYF

V gene: TRBV5-1
CDR3 length: 13
J gene: TRBJ2-7
clone size: -
D gene: -
CDR3 DNA: TGCGCCAGCAGCTTCGACAGTCCCTACGAGCAGTACTTC
CDR3 protein: CASSFDSPYEQYF

V gene: TRBV5-6
CDR3 length: 16
J gene: TRBJ1-5
clone size: -
D gene: -
CDR3 DNA: TGTGCCAGCAGCTCGACGGACAGAGCCTTAAATCAGCCCCAGCATTTT
CDR3 protein: CASSSTDRALNQPQHF